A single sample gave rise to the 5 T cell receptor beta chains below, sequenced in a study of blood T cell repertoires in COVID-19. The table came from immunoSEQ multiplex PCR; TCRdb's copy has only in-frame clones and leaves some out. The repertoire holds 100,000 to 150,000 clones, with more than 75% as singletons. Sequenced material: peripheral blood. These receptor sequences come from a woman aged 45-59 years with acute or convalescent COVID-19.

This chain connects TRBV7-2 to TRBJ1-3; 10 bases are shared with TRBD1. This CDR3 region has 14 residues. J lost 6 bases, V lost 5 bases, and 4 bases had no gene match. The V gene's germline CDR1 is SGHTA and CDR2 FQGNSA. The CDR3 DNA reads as TGTGCCAGCAGCATAGGACAGGGGGTAAACACCATATATTTT. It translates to CASSIGQGVNTIYF.

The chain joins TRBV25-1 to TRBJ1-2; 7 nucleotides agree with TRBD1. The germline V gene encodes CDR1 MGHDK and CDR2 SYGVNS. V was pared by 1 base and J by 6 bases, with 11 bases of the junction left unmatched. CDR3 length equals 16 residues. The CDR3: CASSELGVQGTNGYTF. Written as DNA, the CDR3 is TGTGCCAGCAGTGAATTGGGGGTACAGGGGACGAATGGCTACACCTTC.

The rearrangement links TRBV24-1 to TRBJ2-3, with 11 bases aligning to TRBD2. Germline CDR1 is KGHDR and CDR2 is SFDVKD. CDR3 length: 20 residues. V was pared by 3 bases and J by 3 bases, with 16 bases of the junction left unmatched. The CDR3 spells CATSDLQGISGGAGTDTQYF. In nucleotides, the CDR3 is TGTGCCACCAGTGATCTACAGGGTATTAGCGGGGGGGCCGGGACAGATACGCAGTATTTT.

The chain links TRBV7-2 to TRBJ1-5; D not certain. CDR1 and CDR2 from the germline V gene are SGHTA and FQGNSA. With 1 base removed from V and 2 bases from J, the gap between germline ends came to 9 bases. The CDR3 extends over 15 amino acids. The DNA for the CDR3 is TGTGCCAGCAGCTTAGGAAGAACGGGCAATCAGCCCCAGCATTTT. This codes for CASSLGRTGNQPQHF.

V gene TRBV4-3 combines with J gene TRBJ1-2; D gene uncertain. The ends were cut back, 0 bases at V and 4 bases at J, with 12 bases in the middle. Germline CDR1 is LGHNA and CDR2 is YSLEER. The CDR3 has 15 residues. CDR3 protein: CASSQDNGKGYGYTF. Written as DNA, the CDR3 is TGCGCCAGCAGCCAAGATAACGGGAAGGGCTATGGCTACACCTTC.